This T cell receptor beta chain was sequenced in a study of T cell responses to AZD1222 COVID-19 vaccine. Study-wide results and limits: Sampling that yielded the repertoires occurred only after the peak T cell response. Baseline testing showed seropositivity in only a handful of AZD1222 recipients. It should be noted that donors were predominantly white British and more often female, and clonal diversity was possibly underestimated. Reportedly, nearly half of unique spike TCRs recognized epitopes outside B.1.351/B.1.1.7 mutations.

About this clone: No antigen is known for it.

Libraries were prepared by immunoSEQ multiplex PCR; TCRdb keeps only in-frame clonotypes and omits some of them. The sample has tens of thousands of clones; less than 85% are singletons. This CDR3 has 14 residues. CDR1 SGHTA and CDR2 FQGNSA come from the germline V gene. With V trimmed by 4 bases and J by 10 bases, 12 bases remained unmatched. The clonotype comes from an adult who received the AZD1222 COVID-19 vaccine. The sample here was peripheral blood, taken 28 days after the second AZD1222 dose. The genes are TRBV7-2 and TRBJ1-1, with 7 bases identical to TRBD1. CDR3 coding DNA: TGTGCCAGCAGCTCAACAGGGGAGCGAGGAGTAGCTTTCTTT. It encodes CASSSTGERGVAFF.